A selection of T cell receptor beta chains follows, all from one sample in a study of glioma-infiltrating T cells. TCRdb passed the multiplex PCR reads through MiXCR, listing each CDR3 protein once. The sample has 300,000 to 400,000 distinct CDR3 sequences; roughly two fifths are singletons. The sequenced material came from glioma tissue, nonneoplastic brain tissue, or PBMCs (not recorded which). These receptors were collected from a human donor with low-grade glioma or glioblastoma, undergoing nonglioma brain surgery, or in good health (not recorded which). CDR3s include the opening cysteine and the closing phenylalanine or tryptophan. D genes are given only for firm matches. Size is omitted from some rows. Given values are once, few, many or a class for expanded clones.

>TRBJ1-1|.|.|TRBV2
CASSEAFSLNTEAFF
TGTGCCAGCAGTGAAGCGTTCTCACTGAACACTGAAGCTTTCTTT
>TRBJ1-2|TRBD1|.|TRBV4-1
CASSLLVRQGWNGYTF
TGCGCCAGCAGCCTGTTGGTGAGACAGGGGTGGAACGGCTACACCTTC
>TRBJ1-3|.|.|TRBV6-2/TRBV6-3
CASRDLLLTTSSGNTIYF
TGTGCCAGCAGGGACCTACTACTGACTACCAGCTCTGGAAACACCATATATTTT
>TRBJ2-1|TRBD2|once|TRBV27
CASSFPSGTSGSNEQSF
TGTGCCAGCAGTTTCCCCTCCGGGACTAGCGGGAGCAATGAGCAGTCCTTC
>TRBJ2-3|TRBD2|few|TRBV15
CATSRPEPAGGTQYF
TGTGCCACCAGCAGACCCGAGCCAGCCGGGGGGACGCAGTATTTT
>TRBJ2-3|.|.|TRBV7-9
CASQLPGPRTDTQYF
TGTGCCAGTCAACTACCGGGACCTCGCACAGATACGCAGTATTTT
>TRBJ2-7|.|.|TRBV18
CASSPATPVEQYF
TGTGCCAGCTCACCAGCGACCCCAGTTGAGCAGTACTTC
>TRBJ1-1|.|many|TRBV6-2/TRBV6-3
CASSYKGARLEAFF
TGTGCCAGCAGTTACAAGGGTGCGAGACTTGAAGCTTTCTTT
>TRBJ1-2|.|.|TRBV7-9
CASTFPLTDYGYTF
TGTGCCAGCACCTTCCCACTGACCGACTATGGCTACACCTTC
>TRBJ2-7|.|.|TRBV5-5
CASSVMDGEQYF
TGTGCCAGCTCAGTGATGGACGGCGAGCAGTACTTC
>TRBJ2-2|.|few|TRBV27
CASRIGGELFF
TGTGCCAGCAGGATCGGCGGGGAGCTGTTTTTT
>TRBJ2-7|.|once|TRBV7-2
CASSLARGIYEQYF
TGTGCCAGCAGCTTAGCACGGGGGATCTACGAGCAGTACTTC
>TRBJ2-3|TRBD2|many|TRBV25-1
CASSKTSGRAADTQYF
TGTGCCAGCAGTAAGACTAGCGGGAGGGCGGCAGATACGCAGTATTTT
>TRBJ2-7|TRBD1|once|TRBV7-2
CASSSNRGPKGYEQYF
TGTGCCAGCAGCTCAAACAGGGGCCCTAAAGGCTACGAGCAGTACTTC
>TRBJ2-1|.|few|TRBV6-5
CASSYGPRSPAFF
TGTGCCAGCAGTTATGGCCCCCGTAGCCCTGCGTTCTTC
>TRBJ1-1|.|few|TRBV7-2
CASSKQDRNTEAFF
TGTGCCAGCAGCAAGCAGGACCGGAACACTGAAGCTTTCTTT
>TRBJ2-1|.|.|TRBV5-1
CASRRSGAPNEQFF
TGCGCCAGCCGGCGCAGCGGAGCACCTAATGAGCAGTTCTTC
>TRBJ2-1|TRBD2|few|TRBV7-9
CASRTSGRDEQFF
TGTGCCAGCCGGACTAGCGGGAGGGATGAGCAGTTCTTC
>TRBJ2-2|.|few|TRBV7-8
CASSYSGVNTGELFF
TGTGCCAGCTCATACAGCGGAGTAAACACCGGGGAGCTGTTTTTT
>TRBJ2-1|.|many|TRBV28
CASSLGAFTYNEQFF
TGTGCCAGCAGTTTAGGGGCGTTCACCTACAATGAGCAGTTCTTC
>TRBJ2-5|TRBD2|few|TRBV20-1
CSARDRSGLADETQYF
TGCAGTGCTAGAGATAGGTCGGGACTAGCTGATGAGACCCAGTACTTC
>TRBJ1-1|.|many|TRBV27
CASSPNPRGDTEAFF
TGTGCCAGCAGTCCCAACCCACGAGGGGACACTGAAGCTTTCTTT
>TRBJ2-5|TRBD2|few|TRBV7-2
CASSLSLAGEETQYF
TGTGCCAGCAGCTTATCGCTAGCGGGAGAAGAGACCCAGTACTTC
>TRBJ1-4|.|.|TRBV7-9
CASGLLGGANEKLFF
TGTGCCAGCGGCTTACTAGGAGGGGCCAATGAAAAACTGTTTTTT
>TRBJ2-1|.|.|TRBV28
CASSFAGNSYEQFF
TGTGCCAGCAGTTTCGCAGGGAATTCCTACGAGCAGTTCTTC
>TRBJ2-7|TRBD1|many|TRBV6-1
CASSRDRGGYEQYF
TGTGCCAGCAGTCGGGACAGGGGAGGCTACGAGCAGTACTTC
>TRBJ2-1|TRBD1|many|TRBV27
CASSLVGQPNEQFF
TGTGCCAGCAGTTTAGTGGGACAGCCCAATGAGCAGTTCTTC
>TRBJ2-2|.|few|TRBV2
CATRHDGAATGELFF
TGTGCCACCCGACATGACGGGGCGGCCACCGGGGAGCTGTTTTTT
>TRBJ1-3|TRBD1|.|TRBV20-1
CSAQTGAFSENTIYF
TGCAGTGCCCAGACAGGGGCCTTCTCTGAAAACACCATATATTTT
>TRBJ2-7|.|many|TRBV6-5
CASSYGRGSSYEQYF
TGTGCCAGCAGTTATGGCAGGGGCAGCTCCTACGAGCAGTACTTC
>TRBJ1-6|TRBD1|few|TRBV3-1
CASSPETGDSPLHF
TGTGCCAGCAGCCCCGAGACAGGGGACTCACCCCTCCACTTT
>TRBJ1-2|.|once|TRBV18
CASSPLGPFDYGYTF
TGTGCCAGCTCACCCCTAGGGCCTTTCGACTATGGCTACACCTTC
>TRBJ2-1|TRBD2|.|TRBV6-2/TRBV6-3
CASSSRASGSGHEQFF
TGTGCCAGCAGTTCCCGGGCTAGCGGGAGTGGCCATGAGCAGTTCTTC
>TRBJ1-1|.|.|TRBV29-1
CSVGGMRGVGEAFF
TGCAGCGTTGGGGGTATGCGGGGGGTGGGTGAAGCTTTCTTT
>TRBJ2-7|.|few|TRBV20-1
CSARQLAYEQYF
TGCAGTGCTCGACAACTAGCCTACGAGCAGTACTTC
>TRBJ2-1|.|many|TRBV27
CASSSGKGYRNEQFF
TGTGCCAGCAGTTCAGGAAAGGGTTATAGGAATGAGCAGTTCTTC
>TRBJ2-2|TRBD2|few|TRBV28
CASSLRTSGNTGELFF
TGTGCCAGCAGTTTAAGGACTAGCGGGAACACCGGGGAGCTGTTTTTT
>TRBJ2-3|.|many|TRBV6-1
CASSLGGLADTQYF
TGTGCCAGCAGTTTGGGGGGCCTGGCCGATACGCAGTATTTT
>TRBJ1-3|.|.|TRBV11-1
CASSLEGSGSGNTIYF
TGTGCCAGCAGCCTCGAGGGATCCGGCTCTGGAAACACCATATATTTT
>TRBJ2-1|.|many|TRBV7-2
CASSLRWQEGPNEQFF
TGTGCCAGCAGCTTAAGGTGGCAGGAGGGGCCCAATGAGCAGTTCTTC
>TRBJ1-1|.|.|TRBV12-3/TRBV12-4
CASSLEGNKAFF
TGTGCCAGCAGTTTAGAGGGTAATAAAGCTTTCTTT
>TRBJ2-1|TRBD2|few|TRBV7-6
CASSLASGTYNEQFF
TGTGCCAGCAGCTTAGCTAGCGGGACCTACAATGAGCAGTTCTTC
>TRBJ2-3|TRBD1|many|TRBV27
CASSRTGTGGADTQYF
TGTGCCAGCAGTCGGACCGGGACAGGGGGAGCAGATACGCAGTATTTT
>TRBJ1-1|.|.|TRBV6-6
CASRLTKAWTDAFF
TGTGCCAGCAGGCTCACCAAGGCCTGGACTGATGCCTTCTTT
>TRBJ2-3|.|many|TRBV20-1
CSAPDSTDTQYF
TGCAGTGCCCCCGACAGCACAGATACGCAGTATTTT
>TRBJ1-6|TRBD1|.|TRBV14
CASSPIGQGVNSPLHF
TGTGCCAGCAGCCCTATCGGACAGGGTGTGAATTCACCCCTCCACTTT
>TRBJ2-5|.|many|TRBV6-1
CASSTSSPETQYF
TGTGCCAGCAGTACTTCTTCCCCAGAGACCCAGTACTTC
>TRBJ1-1|TRBD1|.|TRBV4-2
CASSQRDRVSNEAFF
TGTGCCAGCAGCCAACGGGACAGGGTGAGCAATGAAGCTTTCTTT